This T cell receptor beta chain stems from a study of CD8+CD57+ T cells in acquired aplastic anemia. Only patients with CD8+CD57+ cell expansion on flow cytometry were chosen for sequencing. In its sample, this clonotype was seen a few times. Genomic DNA served as template for TCR beta VDJ and CDR3 profiling. MiXCR, applied by TCRdb to the reads, yields one record per CDR3 protein. The data contain 450,000 to 600,000 distinct CDR3 sequences, around 33% of them singletons. Trimming pared 0 bases from V and 4 bases from J, leaving 12 bases between. Germline CDR1 LGHNA, CDR2 YSLEER. The CDR3 extends over 15 amino acids.

What was sequenced was sorted CD4+, CD8+, or CD8+CD57+ T cells (not recorded which) from PBMCs. This TCR derives from a human donor with aplastic anemia. The V gene is TRBV4-3, the J gene TRBJ1-2; TRBD1 is a possible D gene (5 bases). The DNA of the CDR3 is TGCGCCAGCAGCCAAGATCCGGCAGGGACCTATGGCTACACCTTC. Amino acid sequence: CASSQDPAGTYGYTF.